Listed below are T cell receptor beta chains from one sample, sequenced in a study of blood T cell repertoires in COVID-19. Method: immunoSEQ multiplex PCR; TCRdb's copy keeps in-frame clones and lacks some. This sample carries under 200,000 clones, around 80% of them seen once, and the ten largest clones take around 6.3%. Material for sequencing was peripheral blood. The origin of the receptors is an older man with active or convalescent COVID-19. Both conserved end residues are part of each CDR3. A D gene is named only where the DNA matches it firmly. Some rows have no size entry. The others give once, few or many, or a class for an expanded clone.

d_call	v_call	j_call	clone_size	cdr3_aa	cdr3_nt
TRBD2	TRBV4-2	TRBJ2-1	-	CASSPSRVSGGVNEQFF	TGTGCCAGCAGCCCCTCTAGGGTTAGCGGGGGGGTCAATGAGCAGTTCTTC
-	TRBV25-1	TRBJ2-5	-	CASSDEPTQYF	TGTGCCAGCAGTGATGAGCCGACCCAGTACTTC
TRBD2	TRBV5-4	TRBJ2-1	-	CASSFVTSGGNEQFF	TGTGCCAGCAGCTTTGTGACTAGCGGTGGGAATGAGCAGTTCTTC
TRBD1	TRBV5-6	TRBJ1-5	-	CASSFIWDRDQPQHF	TGTGCCAGCAGCTTCATTTGGGACAGGGATCAGCCCCAGCATTTT
-	TRBV3-1/TRBV3-2	TRBJ2-7	-	CASSQGNRDYEQYF	TGTGCCAGCAGCCAGGGTAACCGGGACTACGAGCAGTACTTC
TRBD1	TRBV10-3	TRBJ2-1	-	CAISRQGHVDEQFF	TGTGCCATCAGCCGACAGGGGCATGTCGATGAGCAGTTCTTC
-	TRBV5-6	TRBJ1-4	few	CASSRGEKLFF	TGTGCCAGCAGCCGGGGAGAAAAACTGTTTTTT
-	TRBV5-4	TRBJ2-2	few	CASSRDKKNTGELFF	TGTGCCAGCAGCCGGGACAAGAAGAACACCGGGGAGCTGTTTTTT
TRBD2	TRBV12-5	TRBJ2-6	few	CASADGGAGANVLTF	TGTGCTAGTGCCGATGGGGGGGCTGGGGCCAACGTCCTGACTTTC
-	TRBV7-2	TRBJ1-5	few	CASSPAGDQPQHF	TGTGCCAGCAGCCCAGCGGGAGATCAGCCCCAGCATTTT
-	TRBV9	TRBJ2-3	-	CASSVDGLDTQYF	TGTGCCAGCAGCGTAGATGGGCTAGATACGCAGTATTTT
TRBD2	TRBV2	TRBJ2-7	-	CASRHTTGTSGYEQYF	TGTGCCAGCAGGCATACTACCGGGACTAGCGGTTACGAGCAGTACTTC
TRBD2	TRBV2	TRBJ2-5	-	CASSGTSGRAGETQYF	TGTGCCAGCAGTGGGACTAGCGGGAGGGCCGGGGAGACCCAGTACTTC
-	TRBV5-1	TRBJ2-1	-	CASSPTPRLATIPSSYNEQFF	TGCGCCAGCAGCCCCACACCGCGTCTAGCGACTATCCCAAGCTCCTACAATGAGCAGTTCTTC
-	TRBV6-5	TRBJ1-6	-	CASTPLVGESLHF	TGTGCCAGCACCCCCCTGGTAGGAGAATCCCTCCACTTT
-	TRBV20-1	TRBJ1-2	-	CSASFAARGWKTF	TGCAGTGCTAGTTTCGCCGCCAGGGGATGGAAAACCTTC
-	TRBV7-9	TRBJ1-2	-	CASSRGTANYGYTF	TGTGCCAGCAGCCGCGGGACGGCAAACTATGGCTACACCTTC
TRBD2	TRBV10-3	TRBJ2-3	-	CAISPRTSGGVRGDTQYF	TGTGCCATCAGTCCTAGGACTAGCGGGGGCGTTCGAGGAGATACGCAGTATTTT
TRBD2	TRBV7-2	TRBJ2-3	few	CASSHGLAYTDTQYF	TGTGCCAGCAGCCACGGACTAGCGTACACAGATACGCAGTATTTT
TRBD1	TRBV11-2	TRBJ2-2	-	CASRHFRGRTGELFF	TGTGCCAGCAGGCACTTCAGGGGGCGGACCGGGGAGCTGTTTTTT
TRBD1	TRBV9	TRBJ2-7	-	CASSASGGPYEQYF	TGTGCCAGCAGCGCGTCAGGGGGACCCTACGAGCAGTACTTC
TRBD2	TRBV18	TRBJ2-1	-	CASSSGLAGRNEQFF	TGTGCCAGCTCATCCGGACTAGCGGGACGCAATGAGCAGTTCTTC
TRBD1	TRBV6-5	TRBJ1-6	-	CASSRQGRMSPLHF	TGTGCCAGCAGTCGACAGGGTCGAATGTCACCCCTCCACTTT
-	TRBV10-3	TRBJ1-3	-	CAGSQGQGGNTIYF	TGTGCCGGGTCCCAGGGGCAAGGTGGAAACACCATATATTTT
-	TRBV10-1	TRBJ2-1	-	CASSKGRERDEQFF	TGCGCCAGCAGCAAGGGCAGGGAAAGAGATGAGCAGTTCTTC
-	TRBV3-1/TRBV3-2	TRBJ2-5	-	CASSKVGASPDYF	TGTGCCAGCAGCAAGGTGGGGGCCAGCCCTGATTACTTC
TRBD1	TRBV11-2	TRBJ1-2	-	CASSLDRPADRGYTF	TGTGCCAGCAGCTTAGATCGTCCTGCGGACAGGGGCTACACCTTC
TRBD2	TRBV5-6	TRBJ2-1	-	CASSLTTSGSFNGGNEQFF	TGTGCCAGCAGCTTAACTACTAGCGGGAGTTTCAACGGTGGTAATGAGCAGTTCTTC
TRBD1	TRBV5-6	TRBJ1-2	few	CASSPDRGSNYGYTF	TGTGCCAGCAGCCCAGACAGGGGGTCGAACTATGGCTACACCTTC
-	TRBV7-9	TRBJ1-1	-	CASSLAYSEAFF	TGTGCCAGCAGCTTAGCTTACAGTGAAGCTTTCTTT
-	TRBV5-4	TRBJ2-1	-	CASSLAVYNEQFF	TGTGCCAGCAGCTTGGCAGTTTACAATGAGCAGTTCTTC
TRBD2	TRBV5-1	TRBJ2-2	-	CASSLGRRLAGVGTGELFF	TGCGCCAGCAGCTTGGGCCGGAGACTAGCGGGAGTTGGGACCGGGGAGCTGTTTTTT
TRBD2	TRBV10-3	TRBJ2-1	-	CAISDGGGAYNEQFF	TGTGCCATCAGTGACGGCGGGGGGGCCTACAATGAGCAGTTCTTC
-	TRBV2	TRBJ2-1	-	CASSENSRAAYNEQFF	TGTGCCAGCAGTGAAAATAGCCGCGCGGCCTACAATGAGCAGTTCTTC
TRBD2	TRBV30	TRBJ2-1	-	CAWTLARTSGSWDEQFF	TGTGCCTGGACTTTAGCCCGGACTAGCGGGAGTTGGGATGAGCAGTTCTTC
-	TRBV7-9	TRBJ1-4	-	CASSRQVKNEKLFF	TGTGCCAGCAGCCGACAGGTGAAGAATGAAAAACTGTTTTTT
-	TRBV19	TRBJ2-1	-	CASTSGASGGVGNEQFF	TGTGCCAGTACCTCAGGGGCATCAGGTGGAGTAGGCAATGAGCAGTTCTTC
TRBD1	TRBV28	TRBJ2-1	-	CASSFGGQGFDEQFF	TGTGCCAGCAGTTTTGGGGGACAGGGGTTCGATGAGCAGTTCTTC
TRBD2	TRBV6-6	TRBJ2-5	-	CASSPGLAGGQETQYF	TGTGCCAGCAGCCCGGGACTAGCGGGAGGACAAGAGACCCAGTACTTC
-	TRBV20-1	TRBJ2-3	-	CSAPVTDTQYF	TGCAGTGCTCCGGTTACAGATACGCAGTATTTT
-	TRBV6-2/TRBV6-3	TRBJ1-3	few	CASSYGAILSGNTIYF	TGTGCCAGCAGTTACGGGGCCATACTCTCTGGAAACACCATATATTTT
TRBD2	TRBV11-2	TRBJ2-1	-	CASSPAIGVAGNNEQFF	TGTGCCAGCAGCCCTGCCATTGGGGTAGCGGGAAATAATGAGCAGTTCTTC
-	TRBV29-1	TRBJ1-5	-	CSVGGEGGQPQHF	TGCAGCGTGGGGGGGGAGGGCGGTCAGCCCCAGCATTTT
-	TRBV19	TRBJ1-2	-	CASSSPRGQRANYGYTF	TGTGCCAGTAGTTCCCCCCGAGGACAGAGAGCTAACTATGGCTACACCTTC
-	TRBV5-6	TRBJ1-1	-	CASSLAYRMNTEAFF	TGTGCCAGCAGCTTGGCCTACAGGATGAACACTGAAGCTTTCTTT
TRBD1	TRBV2	TRBJ1-2	-	CASSRRQGDGYTF	TGTGCCAGCTCTAGAAGACAGGGGGATGGCTACACCTTC